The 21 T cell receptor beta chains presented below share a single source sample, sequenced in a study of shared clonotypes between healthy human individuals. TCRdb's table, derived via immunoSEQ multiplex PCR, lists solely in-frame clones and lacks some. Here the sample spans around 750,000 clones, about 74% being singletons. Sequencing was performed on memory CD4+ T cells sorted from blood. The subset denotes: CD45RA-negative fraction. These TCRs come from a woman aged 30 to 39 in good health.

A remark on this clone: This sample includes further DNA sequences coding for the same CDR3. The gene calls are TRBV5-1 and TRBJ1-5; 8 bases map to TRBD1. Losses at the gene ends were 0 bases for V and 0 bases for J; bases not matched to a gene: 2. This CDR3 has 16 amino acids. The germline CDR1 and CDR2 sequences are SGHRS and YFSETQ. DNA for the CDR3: TGCGCCAGCAGCTTGGGGACAGGGAATAGCAATCAGCCCCAGCATTTT. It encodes CASSLGTGNSNQPQHF.

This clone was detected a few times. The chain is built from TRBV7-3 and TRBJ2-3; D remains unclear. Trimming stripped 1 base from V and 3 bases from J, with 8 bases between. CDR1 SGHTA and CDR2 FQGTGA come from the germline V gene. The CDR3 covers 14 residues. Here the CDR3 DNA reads TGTGCCAGCAGCTTAAAGGCCCATACAGATACGCAGTATTTT. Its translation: CASSLKAHTDTQYF.

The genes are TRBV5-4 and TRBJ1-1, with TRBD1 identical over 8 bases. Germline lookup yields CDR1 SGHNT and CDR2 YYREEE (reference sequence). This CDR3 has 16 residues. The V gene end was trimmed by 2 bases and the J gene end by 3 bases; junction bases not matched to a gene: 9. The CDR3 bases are TGTGCCAGCAGCTTCGCAGGGGGCGGAGTGGACACTGAAGCTTTCTTT. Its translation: CASSFAGGGVDTEAFF.

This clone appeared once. The CDR3 protein is CASSDTGRPPYEQYF. CDR3 DNA sequence: TGCGCCAGCAGTGATACAGGGAGGCCCCCCTACGAGCAGTACTTC. The V call is TRBV10-1, the J call TRBJ2-7, with D perhaps being TRBD1 or TRBD2 (6 bases each). CDR1 WNHNN and CDR2 SYGVQD come from the germline V gene (reference sequence). Trimming removed 3 bases at V and 2 bases at J, with 14 bases between. The CDR3 sequence is 15 residues long.

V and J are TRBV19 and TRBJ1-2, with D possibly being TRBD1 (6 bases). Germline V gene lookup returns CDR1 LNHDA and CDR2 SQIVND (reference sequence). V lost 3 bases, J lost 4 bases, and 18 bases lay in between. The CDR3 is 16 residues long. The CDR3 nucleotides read TGTGCCAGTAGTATTACCGGGACACAAAAACTCTATGGCTACACCTTC. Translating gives CASSITGTQKLYGYTF.

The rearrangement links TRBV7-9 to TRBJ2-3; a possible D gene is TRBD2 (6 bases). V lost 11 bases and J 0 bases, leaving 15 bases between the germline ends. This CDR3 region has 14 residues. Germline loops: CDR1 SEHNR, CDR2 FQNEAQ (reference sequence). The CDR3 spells CASSAYLSTDTQYF. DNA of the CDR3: TGTGCCTCTAGCGCATACTTAAGCACAGATACGCAGTATTTT.

The CDR3 is CASSGEDPKMGDTQYF. DNA of the CDR3: TGTGCCAGCAGTGGGGAGGACCCGAAAATGGGAGATACGCAGTATTTT. V is TRBV2 and J is TRBJ2-3; possible D gene TRBD2, 6 bases. V gave up 4 bases and J gave up 5 bases, with 19 bases separating them. The length of the CDR3 is 16 residues. CDR1 SNHLY and CDR2 FYNNEI come from the germline V gene.

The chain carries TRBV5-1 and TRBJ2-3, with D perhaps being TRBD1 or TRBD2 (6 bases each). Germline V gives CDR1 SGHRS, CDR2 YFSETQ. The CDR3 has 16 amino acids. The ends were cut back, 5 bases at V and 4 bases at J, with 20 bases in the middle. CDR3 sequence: CASSALASRGADTQYF. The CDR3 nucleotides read TGCGCCAGCAGTGCTCTAGCGTCGAGGGGGGCAGATACGCAGTATTTT.

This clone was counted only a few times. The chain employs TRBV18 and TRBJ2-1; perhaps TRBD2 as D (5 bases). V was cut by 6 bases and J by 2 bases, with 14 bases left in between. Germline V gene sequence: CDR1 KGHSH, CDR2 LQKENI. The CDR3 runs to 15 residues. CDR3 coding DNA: TGTGCCAGCTCCCCTCCAAGCGGCCCCTACAATGAGCAGTTCTTC. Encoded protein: CASSPPSGPYNEQFF.

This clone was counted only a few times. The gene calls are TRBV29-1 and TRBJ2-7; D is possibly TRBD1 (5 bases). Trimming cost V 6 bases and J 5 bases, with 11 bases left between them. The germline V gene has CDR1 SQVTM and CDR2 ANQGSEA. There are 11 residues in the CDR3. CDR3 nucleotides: TGCAGCGTCCGAAGGGGCAACGAGCAGTACTTC. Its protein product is CSVRRGNEQYF.

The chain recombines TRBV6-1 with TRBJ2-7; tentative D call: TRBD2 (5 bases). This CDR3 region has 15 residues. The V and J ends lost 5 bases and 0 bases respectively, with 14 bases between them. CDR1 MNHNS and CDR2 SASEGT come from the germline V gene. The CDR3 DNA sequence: TGTGCCAGCAGTCCCTATTCGGGGAGCTCCTACGAGCAGTACTTC. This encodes CASSPYSGSSYEQYF.

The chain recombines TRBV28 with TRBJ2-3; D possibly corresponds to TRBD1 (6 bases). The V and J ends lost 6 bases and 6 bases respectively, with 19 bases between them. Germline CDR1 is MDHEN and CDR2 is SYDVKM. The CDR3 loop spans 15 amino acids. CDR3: CASSLLTGTKDTQYF. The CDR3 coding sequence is TGTGCCAGCAGCCTCCTAACAGGGACGAAGGATACGCAGTATTTT.

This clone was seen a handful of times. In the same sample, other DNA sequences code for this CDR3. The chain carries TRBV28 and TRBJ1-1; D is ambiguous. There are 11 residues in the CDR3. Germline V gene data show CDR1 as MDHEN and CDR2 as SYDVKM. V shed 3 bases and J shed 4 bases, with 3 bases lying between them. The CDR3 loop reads CASSFFTEAFF. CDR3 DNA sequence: TGTGCCAGCAGTTTCTTCACTGAAGCTTTCTTT.

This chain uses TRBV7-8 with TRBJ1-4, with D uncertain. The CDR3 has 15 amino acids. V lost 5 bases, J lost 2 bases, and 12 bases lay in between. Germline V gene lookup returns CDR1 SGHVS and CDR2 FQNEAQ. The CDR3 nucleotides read TGTGCCAGCAGCGCCAAGAGTGGCACTAATGAAAAACTGTTTTTT. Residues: CASSAKSGTNEKLFF.

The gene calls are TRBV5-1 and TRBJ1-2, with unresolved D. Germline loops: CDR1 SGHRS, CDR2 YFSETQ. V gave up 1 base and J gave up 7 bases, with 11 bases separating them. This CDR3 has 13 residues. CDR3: CASSLSREAGYTF. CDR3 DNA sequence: TGCGCCAGCAGCTTGAGTCGGGAAGCTGGCTACACCTTC.

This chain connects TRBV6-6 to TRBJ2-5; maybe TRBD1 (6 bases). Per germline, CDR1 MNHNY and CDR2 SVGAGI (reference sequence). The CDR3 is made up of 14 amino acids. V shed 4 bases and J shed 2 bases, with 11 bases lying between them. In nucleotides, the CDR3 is TGTGCCAGCAGTTCCAGGGGCCCTCAAGAGACCCAGTACTTC. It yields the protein CASSSRGPQETQYF.

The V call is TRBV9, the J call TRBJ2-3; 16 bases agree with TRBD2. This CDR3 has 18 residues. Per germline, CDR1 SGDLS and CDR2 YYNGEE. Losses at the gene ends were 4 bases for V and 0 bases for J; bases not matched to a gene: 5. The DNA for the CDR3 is TGTGCCAGCAGCCTGGGACTAGCGGGAGGGACTAGCACAGATACGCAGTATTTT. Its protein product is CASSLGLAGGTSTDTQYF.

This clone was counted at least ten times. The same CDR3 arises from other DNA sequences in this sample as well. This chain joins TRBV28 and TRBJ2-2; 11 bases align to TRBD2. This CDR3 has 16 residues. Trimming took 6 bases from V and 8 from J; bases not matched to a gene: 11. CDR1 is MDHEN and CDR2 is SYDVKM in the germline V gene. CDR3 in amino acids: CASRPTSGRLTGELFF. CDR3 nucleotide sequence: TGTGCCAGCAGGCCCACTAGCGGGAGACTGACGGGGGAGCTGTTTTTT.

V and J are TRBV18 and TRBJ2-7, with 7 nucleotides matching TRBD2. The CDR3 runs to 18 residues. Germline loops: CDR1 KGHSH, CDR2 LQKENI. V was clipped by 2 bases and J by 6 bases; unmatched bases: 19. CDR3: CASSPGLPSGGPRGEQYF. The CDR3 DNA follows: TGTGCCAGCTCACCAGGATTGCCTAGCGGAGGCCCTCGGGGCGAGCAGTACTTC.

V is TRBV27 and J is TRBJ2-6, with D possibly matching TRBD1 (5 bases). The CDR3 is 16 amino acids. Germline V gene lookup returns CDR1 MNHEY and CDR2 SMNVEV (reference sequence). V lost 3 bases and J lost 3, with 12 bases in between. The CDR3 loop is CASSFKGFGGANVLTF. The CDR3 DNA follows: TGTGCCAGCAGTTTCAAGGGGTTCGGTGGGGCCAACGTCCTGACTTTC.

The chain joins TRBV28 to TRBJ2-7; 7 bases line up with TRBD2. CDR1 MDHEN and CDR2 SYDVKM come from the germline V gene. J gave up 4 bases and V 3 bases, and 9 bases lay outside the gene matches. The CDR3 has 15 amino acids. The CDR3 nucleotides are TGTGCCAGCAGTTTTTTAGCGGGTGGACGGTACGAGCAGTACTTC. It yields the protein CASSFLAGGRYEQYF.